The clone carrying this T cell receptor (beta chain) was found a few times. The antigen remains undetermined. This sample is part of a study of T cell repertoires in cytomegalovirus infection. Background on the study: HLA-B-restricted CMV epitopes that are well studied, plus recently identified HLA-C-restricted ones, were used by the study. Carrying CMV and the relevant HLA type showed in public TCR beta signatures.

The germline CDR1 and CDR2 sequences are KGHDR and SFDVKD. The CDR3 sequence is 12 residues long. V lost 0 bases, J lost 15 bases, and 0 bases stayed unmatched. Study findings and constraints: Using cumulative public TCR beta family frequency, the authors identified those who carried CMV together with the relevant HLA. HLA-C-restricted CMV-specific TCR beta clonotypes were dominant in the ex vivo response.

TCRdb re-analysed the reads in MiXCR, keeping a single row per CDR3 protein. This table has about 770,000 distinct CDR3 sequences, approximately 32% appearing once. V usage is TRBV24-1 and J usage is TRBJ1-4; 10 bases fit TRBD1. This receptor was obtained from a human donor in good health (CMV status not recorded). Some clones in this sample may be carry-over from other donors' samples. The sample here was cultured CD8+ T cells from PBMCs, taken from culture after CMV antigen stimulation. This CDR3 reads CATSDLGTGVFF. The CDR3 nucleotides are TGTGCCACCAGTGATTTGGGGACAGGGGTGTTTTTT.